What follows is one TCR beta chain and its context. Its target is unknown. The data are from a study of T-cell memory formation after mild COVID-19. At the level of the study: The study found TCR clusters largely donor specific. Study observations and caveats: Pre-infection memory already had some responding clones, implying cross-reactive memory joined. CD4+ contracting clones lay mainly in CM and EM, CD8+ ones in EMRA.

V was trimmed by 1 base and J by 9 bases, leaving 13 bases between them. The CDR3 contains 13 residues. The germline V gene has CDR1 LNHDA and CDR2 SQIVND (reference sequence). TCR alpha and TCR beta cDNA libraries with sample barcodes and UMIs came from 5'RACE using constant-segment primers. In TCRdb, the 5' RACE reads were re-called with MiXCR into one record per CDR3 protein. The data show 300,000 to 350,000 distinct CDR3 sequences, 14% seen once. The specimen sequenced was PBMCs or a T cell subset sorted from them (not recorded which). The clonotype comes from a man aged 18-30 years who had mild COVID-19 (a few samples of this study predate the infection). Cell type and time point are not known. V is TRBV19 and J is TRBJ2-7; a weak D match, TRBD1 (6 bases). CDR3 nucleotides: TGTGCCAGTAGTATAGCTACAGGGCGCATGCAGTACTTC. Translated, it gives CASSIATGRMQYF.